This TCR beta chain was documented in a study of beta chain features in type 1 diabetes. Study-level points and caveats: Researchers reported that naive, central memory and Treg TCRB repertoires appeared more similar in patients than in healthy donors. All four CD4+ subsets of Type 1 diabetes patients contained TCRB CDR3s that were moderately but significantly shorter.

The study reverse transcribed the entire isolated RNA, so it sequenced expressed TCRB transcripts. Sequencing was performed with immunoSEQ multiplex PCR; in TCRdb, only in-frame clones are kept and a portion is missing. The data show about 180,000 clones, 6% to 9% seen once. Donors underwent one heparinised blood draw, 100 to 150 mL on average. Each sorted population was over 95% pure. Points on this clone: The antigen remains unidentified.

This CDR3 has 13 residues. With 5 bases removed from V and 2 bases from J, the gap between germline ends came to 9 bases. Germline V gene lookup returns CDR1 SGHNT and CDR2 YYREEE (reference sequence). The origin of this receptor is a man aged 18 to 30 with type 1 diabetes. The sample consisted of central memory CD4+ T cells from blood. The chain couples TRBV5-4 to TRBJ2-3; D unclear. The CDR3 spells CASSAVATDTQYF. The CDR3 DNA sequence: TGTGCCAGCAGTGCAGTAGCCACAGATACGCAGTATTTT.